This T cell receptor beta chain was sequenced for a study of control samples from healthy donors and cancer patients. Profiling relied on immunoSEQ multiplex PCR, and the TCRdb table lists in-frame clones only, not all of them. The top ten clones hold 4.5% to 7% of a sample with over 100,000 clones, more than 90% of them seen once. Germline values: CDR1 MNHNS, CDR2 SASEGT. This CDR3 is 16 amino acids long. With regard to this clone: The junction departs from the called germline gene at one end, perhaps through a read error.

V usage is TRBV6-1 and J usage is TRBJ1-1; 9 bases match TRBD1. The receptor was derived from a man between 18 and 35 years old in good health. Specimen: blood. CDR3 sequence: CASRDSGTGINTEAFF. CDR3 coding DNA: TGTGCCAGCCGTGATTCCGGGACAGGGATCAACACTGAAGCTTTCTTT.